Listed here is a single T cell receptor (beta chain). What it recognizes is unknown. CDR3 size: 14 residues. The germline V gene has CDR1 MNHEY and CDR2 SMNVEV (reference sequence). Trimming removed 2 bases from V and 4 bases from J, with 11 bases in between. Reverse transcribing all isolated RNA meant expressed TCRB transcripts were sequenced. Clones were sequenced by immunoSEQ multiplex PCR, and TCRdb holds only the in-frame ones, with some missing. The sample includes some 22,000 clones, more than 45% of them seen just once. This sample stems from a study of beta chain features in type 1 diabetes. Study-wide results and caveats: Patients and controls would share equally any PCR tilt toward shorter templates. The question of HLA type influencing TCRB rearrangement was one that remained unresolved here. Within the patient group, naive, central memory and Treg TCRB repertoires appeared more similar to each other than within healthy donors. The study found moderately but significantly shorter TCRB CDR3s in all four CD4+ subsets of Type 1 diabetes patients.

This clonotype originated in a man aged 18 to 29 with type 1 diabetes. Sequenced: stem cell memory CD4+ T cells from blood. The chain uses TRBV27 and TRBJ1-1; D unresolved. CDR3 sequence (DNA): TGTGCCAGCAGTTTACGTCCTAGGTCCACTGAAGCTTTCTTT. Translating it yields CASSLRPRSTEAFF.